The 20 T cell receptor beta chains in this list originate from one sample, sequenced in a study of OX40 agonist ivuxolimab in advanced cancers. Clones were sequenced by immunoSEQ multiplex PCR, and TCRdb holds only the in-frame ones, with some missing. The sample holds 60,000 to 75,000 clones; roughly 86% are singletons and the top ten take around 5%. Sample: CD4+ or CD8+ T cells sorted from blood, taken in a trial of the OX40 agonist ivuxolimab. Every receptor here comes from an adult with an advanced solid tumor such as melanoma, head and neck, liver or kidney cancer.

The chain couples TRBV6-6 to TRBJ2-1, with 8 bases identical to TRBD1. V lost 8 bases and J lost 7; bases outside the gene matches: 10. Germline loops: CDR1 MNHNY, CDR2 SVGAGI (reference sequence). The CDR3 totals 14 residues. The CDR3 DNA reads TGTGCCAGCCACACCCCAGGGGGCGTAAATGAGCAGTTCTTC. This translates into CASHTPGGVNEQFF.

V is TRBV6-5 and J is TRBJ2-7; D not certain. Germline assignment: CDR1 MNHEY and CDR2 SVGAGI. Trimming took 2 bases from V and 1 from J, leaving 15 bases between them. This CDR3 spans 16 amino acids. In DNA form, the CDR3 reads TGTGCCAGCAGTTACAGGTTGGCTAGTGTATCCTACGAGCAGTACTTC. Translating gives CASSYRLASVSYEQYF.

The chain employs TRBV4-3 and TRBJ1-2; D may be TRBD1 (5 bases). In germline, CDR1 is LGHNA, CDR2 YSLEER. This CDR3 spans 15 amino acids. Trimming shortened V by 6 bases and J by 4 bases, and 18 bases separated the two germline ends. In DNA, the CDR3 is TGCGCCAGCAGTCCGACTCATTCGGGGACCTATGGCTACACCTTC. This sequence encodes CASSPTHSGTYGYTF.

This clone appeared once. The genes are TRBV5-8 and TRBJ2-7, with D perhaps matching TRBD2 (5 bases). The CDR3 spans 13 residues. Germline lookup yields CDR1 SGHTS and CDR2 YDEGEE. Deletions cut 9 bases from V and 4 bases from J, with 17 bases between. In DNA form, the CDR3 reads TGTGCCACCACGAGGGATCTGGGGTACGAGCAGTACTTC. The encoded protein is CATTRDLGYEQYF.

The chain combines TRBV6-6 with TRBJ2-5; D possibly matches TRBD1 or TRBD2 (5 bases each). Germline V CDR1 and CDR2: MNHNY, SVGAGI (reference sequence). The V end was cut by 1 base, the J end by 3 bases, with 9 bases between. This CDR3 is 14 amino acids long. CDR3 region: CASSYFGGEETQYF. In nucleotides, the CDR3 is TGTGCCAGCAGTTACTTTGGGGGAGAAGAGACCCAGTACTTC.

This clone was seen once. The rearrangement links TRBV27 to TRBJ2-7; D is possibly TRBD1 (5 bases). The germline V and J ends were trimmed by 3 bases and 6 bases, with 18 bases remaining between them. Looked up from germline, CDR1 is MNHEY and CDR2 is SMNVEV (reference sequence). The CDR3 sequence is 15 residues long. This CDR3 reads CASSFLSTSRGEQYF. In DNA, the CDR3 is TGTGCCAGCAGTTTTCTTTCTACTTCAAGGGGCGAGCAGTACTTC.

The chain carries TRBV9 and TRBJ2-2, with D maybe TRBD1 (5 bases). V gave up 4 bases and J gave up 1 base, with 8 bases separating them. The CDR3 extends over 14 amino acids. The germline gives CDR1 SGDLS, CDR2 YYNGEE. CDR3 in DNA: TGTGCCAGCAGCCCCCAGGGGAACACCGGGGAGCTGTTTTTT. This translates into CASSPQGNTGELFF.

Here the CDR3 DNA reads TGTGCCACCAGCAGAGATAGACTCTCTGGAAACACCATATATTTT. Protein sequence: CATSRDRLSGNTIYF. The gene calls are TRBV15 and TRBJ1-3; no reliable D call. V was clipped by 0 bases and J by 0 bases, with 6 bases between them. The CDR3 has 15 residues. Germline CDR1 and CDR2: LNHNV and YYDKDF (reference sequence). Full variable domain (rest looked up from reference TRBV15 and TRBJ1-3): DAMVIQNPRYQVTQFGKPVTLSCSQTLNHNVMYWYQQKSSQAPKLLFHYYDKDFNNEADTPDNFQSRRPNTSFCFLDIRSPGLGDTAMYLCATSRDRLSGNTIYFGEGSWLTVV.

On this clone: An end of the junction differs from the germline gene, which may be a read error. The chain couples TRBV7-9 to TRBJ2-2; TRBD2 might be the D (7 bases). Per germline, CDR1 SEHNR and CDR2 FQNEAQ (reference sequence). There are 14 residues in the CDR3. CDR3 amino acids: CTSNPAGATGELFF. The CDR3 bases are TGTACCAGCAACCCGGCGGGGGCCACCGGGGAGCTGTTTTTT.

Here the CDR3 reads CASSLAGTVFTDTQYF. CDR3 bases: TGCGCCAGCAGCTTGGCAGGGACAGTATTCACAGATACGCAGTATTTT. The chain uses TRBV5-1 and TRBJ2-3; 7 bases line up with TRBD1. This CDR3 is built from 16 residues. CDR1 and CDR2 from the germline V gene are SGHRS and YFSETQ. Trimming took 0 bases from V and 2 from J; bases not matched to a gene: 6.

The rearrangement uses TRBV27 and TRBJ2-7; the D is unclear. Germline CDR1 MNHEY, CDR2 SMNVEV (reference sequence). The V gene lost 6 bases and the J gene lost 4 bases, with 7 bases spanning the gap. The CDR3 covers 11 residues. The CDR3 bases are TGTGCCAGCAGGAACAGTTACGAGCAGTACTTC. This codes for CASRNSYEQYF.

The chain carries TRBV9 and TRBJ1-1; D unclear. Per the germline V gene, CDR1 is SGDLS and CDR2 is YYNGEE. Trimming left V 4 bases short and J 4 bases short, with 11 bases between. This CDR3 spans 13 amino acids. The CDR3 here is CASSQLWSTEAFF. The CDR3 region has the DNA TGTGCCAGCAGCCAGTTATGGAGCACTGAAGCTTTCTTT.

This chain joins TRBV4-2 and TRBJ2-5; either TRBD1 or TRBD2 may supply D (5 bases each). The CDR3 spans 14 residues. The germline V gene has CDR1 LGHNA and CDR2 YNFKEQ. V lost 6 bases, J lost 4 bases, and 15 bases lay in between. CDR3 DNA sequence: TGTGCCAGCAGTCCGGGACCAACCTCAGAGACCCAGTACTTC. It translates to CASSPGPTSETQYF.

This clone has only one observation. The gene calls are TRBV5-1 and TRBJ2-7; TRBD1 might be the D (5 bases). Germline values: CDR1 SGHRS, CDR2 YFSETQ. V lost 3 bases, J lost 2 bases, and 12 bases lay in between. The CDR3 is 14 residues long. Written as DNA, the CDR3 is TGCGCCAGCAGCTCCCAGGAACAGGCCTACGAGCAGTACTTC. It codes for CASSSQEQAYEQYF.

The chain combines TRBV29-1 with TRBJ1-1, with D maybe TRBD1 (6 bases). CDR3 length: 11 residues. With 4 bases removed from V and 3 bases from J, the gap between germline ends came to 6 bases. Germline lookup yields CDR1 SQVTM and CDR2 ANQGSEA. Here the CDR3 DNA reads TGCAGCGTTGCAGGGGACACTGAAGCTTTCTTT. Protein product: CSVAGDTEAFF. Using reference TRBV29-1 and TRBJ1-1 for the parts outside the CDR3, the full variable domain is SAVISQKPSRDICQRGTSLTIQCQVDSQVTMMFWYRQQPGQSLTLIATANQGSEATYESGFVIDKFPISRPNLTFSTLTVSNMSPEDSSIYLCSVAGDTEAFFGQGTRLTVV.

This clone showed up just once. This rearrangement joins TRBV10-3 to TRBJ2-6, with D perhaps matching TRBD1 or TRBD2 (5 bases each). The germline V gene has CDR1 ENHRY and CDR2 SYGVKD. The CDR3 totals 17 residues. V lost 4 bases to trimming and J lost 0 bases, with 13 bases between them. This chain's CDR3 is CAISGTGTLSGANVLTF. CDR3 in DNA: TGTGCCATCAGTGGGACCGGGACCCTCTCTGGGGCCAACGTCCTGACTTTC.

The CDR3 bases are TGCGCCAGCAGTTCCGGGGACCTACAAGAGACCCAGTACTTC. Its translation: CASSSGDLQETQYF. The V and J genes are TRBV10-1 and TRBJ2-5; tentatively, D is TRBD1 or TRBD2 (5 bases each). V lost 5 bases, J lost 2 bases, and 12 bases lay in between. Germline lookup yields CDR1 WNHNN and CDR2 SYGVQD (reference sequence). The CDR3 runs to 14 residues.

The chain carries TRBV5-1 and TRBJ1-2; tentatively, D is TRBD1 (5 bases). Germline assignment: CDR1 SGHRS and CDR2 YFSETQ. The CDR3 totals 13 residues. The V and J ends lost 0 bases and 2 bases respectively, with 5 bases between them. The CDR3 is CASSLAGNYGYTF. For the CDR3, the DNA is TGCGCCAGCAGCTTGGCAGGGAACTATGGCTACACCTTC.

This clone was picked up a small number of times. The chain recombines TRBV7-2 with TRBJ1-5, with no clear D. The CDR3 extends over 14 amino acids. Germline V CDR1 and CDR2: SGHTA, FQGNSA. Trimming removed 2 bases at V and 5 bases at J, with 10 bases between. The CDR3 is CASSLRTVDQPQHF. The CDR3, as DNA: TGTGCCAGCAGCTTAAGAACGGTCGATCAGCCCCAGCATTTT.

The V gene is TRBV28, the J gene TRBJ2-7; D is unclear. Trimming removed 6 bases at V and 2 bases at J, with 14 bases between. The germline CDR1 and CDR2 sequences are MDHEN and SYDVKM. The CDR3 has 14 amino acids. CDR3 coding DNA: TGTGCCAGCAGCACGGCCATGATAACCTACGAGCAGTACTTC. This sequence encodes CASSTAMITYEQYF.